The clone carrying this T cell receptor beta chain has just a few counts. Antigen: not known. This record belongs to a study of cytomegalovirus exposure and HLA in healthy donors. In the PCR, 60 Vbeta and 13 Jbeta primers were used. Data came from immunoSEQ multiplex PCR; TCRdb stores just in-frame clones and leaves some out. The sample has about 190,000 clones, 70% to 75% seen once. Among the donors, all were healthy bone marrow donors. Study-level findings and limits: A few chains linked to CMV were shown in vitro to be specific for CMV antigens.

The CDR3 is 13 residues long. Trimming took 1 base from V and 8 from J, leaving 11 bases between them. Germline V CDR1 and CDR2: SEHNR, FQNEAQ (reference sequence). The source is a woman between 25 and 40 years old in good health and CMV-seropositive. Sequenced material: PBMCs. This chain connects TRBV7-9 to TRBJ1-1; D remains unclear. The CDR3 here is CASSLDPGSEAFF. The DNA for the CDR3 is TGTGCCAGCAGCTTAGATCCGGGGTCCGAAGCTTTCTTT.